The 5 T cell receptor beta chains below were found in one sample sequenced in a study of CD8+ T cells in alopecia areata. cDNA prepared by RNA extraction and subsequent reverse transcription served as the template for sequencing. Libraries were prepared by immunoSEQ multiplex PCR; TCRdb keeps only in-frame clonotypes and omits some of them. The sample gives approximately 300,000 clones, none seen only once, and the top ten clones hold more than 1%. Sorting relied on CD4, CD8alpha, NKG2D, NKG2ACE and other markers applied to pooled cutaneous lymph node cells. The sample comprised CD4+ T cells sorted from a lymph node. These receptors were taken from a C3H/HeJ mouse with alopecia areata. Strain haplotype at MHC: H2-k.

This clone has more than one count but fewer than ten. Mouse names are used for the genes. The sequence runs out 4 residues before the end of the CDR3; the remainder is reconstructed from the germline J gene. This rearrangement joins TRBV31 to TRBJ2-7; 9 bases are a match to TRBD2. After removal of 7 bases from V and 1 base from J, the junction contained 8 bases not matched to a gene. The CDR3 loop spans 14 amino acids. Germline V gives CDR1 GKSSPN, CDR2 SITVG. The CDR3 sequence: CASPSDWGSYEQYF. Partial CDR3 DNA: TGTGCCTCTCCATCGGACTGGGGTTCCTAT.

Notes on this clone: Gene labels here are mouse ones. The sequenced part of the CDR3 DNA is TGCACCTGCAGTGCCTCCCTGTCAAACACCGGG. The encoded protein is CTCSASLSNTG. The full CDR3 protein is CTCSASLSNTGQLYF. The chain is built from TRBV1 and TRBJ2-2, with no clear D. The read terminates 4 residues before the CDR3 end, so the remaining end is supplied by the germline J gene. Germline lookup yields CDR1 NSQYPW and CDR2 LRSPGD (reference sequence). CDR3 length equals 15 residues. The V and J ends lost 3 bases and 0 bases respectively, with 8 bases between them. The full variable domain, its missing parts supplied by reference TRBV1 and TRBJ2-2, is VTLLEQNPRWRLVPRGQAVNLRCILKNSQYPWMSWYQQDLQKQLQWLFTLRSPGDKEVKSLPGADYLATRVTDTELRLQVANMSQGRTLYCTCSASLSNTGQLYFGEGSKLTVL.

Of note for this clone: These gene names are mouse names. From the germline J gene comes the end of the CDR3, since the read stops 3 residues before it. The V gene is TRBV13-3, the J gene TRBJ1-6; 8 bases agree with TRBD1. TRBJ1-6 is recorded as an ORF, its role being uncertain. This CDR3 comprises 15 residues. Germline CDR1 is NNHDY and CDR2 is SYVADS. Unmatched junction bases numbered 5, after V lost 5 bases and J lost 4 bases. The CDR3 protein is CASSPDRGYNSPLYF. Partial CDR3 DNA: TGTGCCAGCAGCCCTGACAGGGGTTATAATTCGCCC.

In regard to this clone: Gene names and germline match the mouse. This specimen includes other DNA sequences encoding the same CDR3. The CDR3 is CTCSADLGAGAEQFF. The CDR3 bases that were read are TGCACCTGCAGTGCAGATCTGGGGGCGGGAGCT. V and J are TRBV1 and TRBJ2-1; tentatively, D is TRBD2 (7 bases). With the read ending 4 residues before the CDR3 end, the germline J gene is used to fill in that end. The CDR3 consists of 15 residues. Germline loops: CDR1 NSQYPW, CDR2 LRSPGD (reference sequence).

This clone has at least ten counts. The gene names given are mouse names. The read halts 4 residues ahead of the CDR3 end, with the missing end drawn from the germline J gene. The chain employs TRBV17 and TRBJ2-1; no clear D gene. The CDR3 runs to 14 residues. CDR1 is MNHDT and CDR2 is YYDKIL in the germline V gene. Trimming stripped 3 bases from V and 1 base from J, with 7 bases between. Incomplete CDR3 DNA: TGTGCTAGCAGTAGCCAGGCAAACTATGCT. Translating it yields CASSSQANYA. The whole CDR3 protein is CASSSQANYAEQFF.